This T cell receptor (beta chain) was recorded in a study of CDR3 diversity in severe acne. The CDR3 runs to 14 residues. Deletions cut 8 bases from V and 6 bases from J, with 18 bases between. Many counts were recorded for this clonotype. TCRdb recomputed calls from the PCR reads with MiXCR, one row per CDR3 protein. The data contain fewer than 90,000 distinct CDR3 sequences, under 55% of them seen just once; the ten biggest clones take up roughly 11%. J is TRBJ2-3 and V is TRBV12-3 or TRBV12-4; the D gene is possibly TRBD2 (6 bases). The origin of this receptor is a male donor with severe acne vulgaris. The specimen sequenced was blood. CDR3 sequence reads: CASVSRAEGDTQYF. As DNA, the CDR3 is TGTGCCAGCGTCAGCAGGGCGGAGGGGGATACGCAGTATTTT.